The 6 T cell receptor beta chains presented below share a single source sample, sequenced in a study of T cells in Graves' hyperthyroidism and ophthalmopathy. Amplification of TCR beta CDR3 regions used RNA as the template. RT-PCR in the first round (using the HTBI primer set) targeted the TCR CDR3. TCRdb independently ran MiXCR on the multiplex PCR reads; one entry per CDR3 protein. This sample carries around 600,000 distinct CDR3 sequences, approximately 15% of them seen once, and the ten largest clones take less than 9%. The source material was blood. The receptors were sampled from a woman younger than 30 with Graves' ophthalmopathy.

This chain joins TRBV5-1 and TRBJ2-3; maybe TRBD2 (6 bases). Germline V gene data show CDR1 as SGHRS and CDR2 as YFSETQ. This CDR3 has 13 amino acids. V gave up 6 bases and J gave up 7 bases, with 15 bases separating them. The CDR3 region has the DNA TGCGCCAGCAAGGTCGGGAGTGGAAATACGCAGTATTTT. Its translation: CASKVGSGNTQYF.

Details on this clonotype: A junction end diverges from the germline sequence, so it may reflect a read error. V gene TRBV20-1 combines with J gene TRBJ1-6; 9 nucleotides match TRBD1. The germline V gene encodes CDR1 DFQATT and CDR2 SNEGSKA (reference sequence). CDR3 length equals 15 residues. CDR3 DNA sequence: TGCAGTGCCACACAGGGGGCCAATAATGATTCATCCCTCCACTTT. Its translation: CSATQGANNDSSLHF.

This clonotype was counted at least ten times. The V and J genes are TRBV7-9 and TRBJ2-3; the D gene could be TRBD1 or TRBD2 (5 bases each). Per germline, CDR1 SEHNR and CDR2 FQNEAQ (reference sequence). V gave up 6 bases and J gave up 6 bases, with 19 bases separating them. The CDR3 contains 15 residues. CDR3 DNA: TGTGCCAGCAGTCCGTCTGGAGGAAGGGGTGATACGCAGTATTTT. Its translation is CASSPSGGRGDTQYF.

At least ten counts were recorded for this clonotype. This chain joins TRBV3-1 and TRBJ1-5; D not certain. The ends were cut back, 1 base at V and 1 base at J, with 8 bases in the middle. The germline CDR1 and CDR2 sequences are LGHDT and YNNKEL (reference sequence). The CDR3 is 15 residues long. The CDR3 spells CASSQGARSNQPQHF. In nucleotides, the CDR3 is TGTGCCAGCAGCCAAGGAGCCAGGAGCAATCAGCCCCAGCATTTT.

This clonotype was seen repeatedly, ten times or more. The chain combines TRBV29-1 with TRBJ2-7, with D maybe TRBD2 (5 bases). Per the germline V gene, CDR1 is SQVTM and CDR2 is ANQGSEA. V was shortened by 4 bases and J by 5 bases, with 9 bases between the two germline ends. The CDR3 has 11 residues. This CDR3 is CSVVWRNEQYF. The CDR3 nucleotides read TGCAGCGTTGTCTGGAGGAACGAGCAGTACTTC.

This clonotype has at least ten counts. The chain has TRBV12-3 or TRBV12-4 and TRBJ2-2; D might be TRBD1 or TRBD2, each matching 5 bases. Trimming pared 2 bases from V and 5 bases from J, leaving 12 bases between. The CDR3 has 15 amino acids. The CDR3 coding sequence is TGTGCCAGCAGTTTACAGGGAGAGTTTACCGGGGAGCTGTTTTTT. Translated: CASSLQGEFTGELFF.